Below are 26 T cell receptor beta chains sequenced from a single sample in a study of CD4+ T cells in melanoma (dated by TCRdb to between 2021 and 2024). Library generation was performed with the immunoSEQ multiplex PCR assay. TCRdb retrieved this table from immuneACCESS and kept in-frame rearrangements only. Not all clones are present; in checked studies, unresolved V genes account for under half, and no reason is known for the remainder. A total of approximately 9,400 clones appear in this sample, around 60% of them only once. The ten largest clones represent 10% to 15% of the sample. Sequenced: cells from a culture (not recorded whether cultured in vitro). The receptors here all came from a human donor with melanoma.

The chain combines TRBV7-9 with TRBJ2-1; D not resolved. Germline CDR1 and CDR2: SEHNR and FQNEAQ (reference sequence). V was pared by 3 bases and J by 6 bases, with 15 bases between. CDR3 size: 15 residues. CDR3 region: CASSLPRRLGNEQFF. DNA for the CDR3: TGTGCCAGCAGCTTGCCCCGGAGACTTGGCAATGAGCAGTTCTTC.

To note about this clone: This specimen includes other DNA sequences encoding the same CDR3. The genes are TRBV5-1 and TRBJ1-2, with a tentative D call TRBD1 (5 bases). Germline V gene lookup returns CDR1 SGHRS and CDR2 YFSETQ. There are 14 residues in the CDR3. V was shortened by 5 bases and J by 0 bases, with 11 bases between the two germline ends. This CDR3 is CASSSAGTNYGYTF. In nucleotides, the CDR3 is TGCGCCAGCAGTTCGGCAGGGACTAACTATGGCTACACCTTC.

Only a few counts were recorded for this clone. The rearrangement joins TRBV12-5 to TRBJ2-3; either TRBD1 or TRBD2 may fit D (5 bases each). Germline V lookup: CDR1 LGHNT, CDR2 FRNRAP. The CDR3 totals 17 residues. The V end was cut by 2 bases, the J end by 4 bases, with 19 bases between. This chain's CDR3 is CASGLSWQGVIADTQYF. The DNA of the CDR3 is TGTGCTAGTGGTTTGTCGTGGCAGGGAGTCATCGCAGATACGCAGTATTTT.

The chain joins TRBV9 to TRBJ1-4, with D tentatively TRBD1 (5 bases). Trimming pared 4 bases from V and 2 bases from J, leaving 15 bases between. Germline CDR1 and CDR2: SGDLS and YYNGEE. The CDR3 has 16 residues. The CDR3 sequence is CASSPQGGPTNEKLFF. The CDR3 DNA reads TGTGCCAGCAGCCCCCAGGGAGGCCCTACTAATGAAAAACTGTTTTTT.

Here the CDR3 DNA reads TGTGCCAGCAGTAAAGGACCTTACGAGCAGTACTTC. This encodes CASSKGPYEQYF. This chain uses TRBV6-1 with TRBJ2-7; D gene uncertain. CDR1 and CDR2 from the germline V gene are MNHNS and SASEGT. V was clipped by 5 bases and J by 4 bases, with 9 bases between them. CDR3 length: 12 residues.

The rearrangement uses TRBV29-1 and TRBJ2-3, with D possibly being TRBD1 (5 bases). Germline V gene sequence: CDR1 SQVTM, CDR2 ANQGSEA. The CDR3 runs 14 residues. V was cut by 2 bases and J by 2 bases, with 11 bases left in between. In DNA form, the CDR3 reads TGCAGCGTTGAATGGCCAGGGTCCACAGATACGCAGTATTTT. This sequence encodes CSVEWPGSTDTQYF.

V usage is TRBV4-1 and J usage is TRBJ2-5; possibly TRBD1 or TRBD2 for D (5 bases each). V lost 4 bases to trimming and J lost 5 bases, with 17 bases between them. From germline, CDR1 is MGHRA and CDR2 YSYEKL. This CDR3 is built from 15 residues. The CDR3: CASSLGAGVRETQYF. In DNA form, the CDR3 reads TGCGCCAGCAGCCTCGGGGCCGGGGTTCGGGAGACCCAGTACTTC.

The J gene is TRBJ2-1, the V gene TRBV18, with TRBD1 as a possible D gene (6 bases). The CDR3 covers 13 residues. Trimming took 2 bases from V and 5 from J, leaving 7 bases between them. Germline V lookup: CDR1 KGHSH, CDR2 LQKENI. CDR3 region: CASSPGGHNEQFF. As DNA, the CDR3 is TGTGCCAGCTCACCAGGGGGCCACAATGAGCAGTTCTTC.

This chain joins TRBV19 and TRBJ2-7; TRBD1 agrees at 10 bases. Losses at the gene ends were 7 bases for V and 4 bases for J; bases not matched to a gene: 10. The CDR3 is made up of 15 amino acids. From germline, CDR1 is LNHDA and CDR2 SQIVND (reference sequence). CDR3 sequence: CASKRWGQGIYEQYF. Here the CDR3 DNA reads TGTGCCAGTAAACGGTGGGGACAGGGGATTTACGAGCAGTACTTC.

This clone turned up a few times. CDR3 coding DNA: TGCGCCAGCAGCCCGGAATTACAGGGATATGGAAACACCATATATTTT. Its protein is CASSPELQGYGNTIYF. V gene TRBV5-1 combines with J gene TRBJ1-3, with a possible D match to TRBD1 (6 bases). V was cut by 4 bases and J by 3 bases, with 17 bases left in between. The CDR3 is made up of 16 amino acids. Germline CDR1 reads SGHRS; CDR2 reads YFSETQ.

V gene TRBV7-9 combines with J gene TRBJ2-2; no clear D gene. The length of the CDR3 is 13 residues. The germline V gene has CDR1 SEHNR and CDR2 FQNEAQ (reference sequence). V was clipped by 1 base and J by 5 bases, with 5 bases between them. CDR3 amino acids: CASSLGWTGELFF. CDR3 bases: TGTGCCAGCAGCTTAGGCTGGACCGGGGAGCTGTTTTTT.

The chain combines TRBV6-6 with TRBJ1-4; D remains unclear. The CDR3 has 14 amino acids. The germline V and J ends were trimmed by 6 bases and 2 bases, with 10 bases remaining between them. Germline-derived CDR1 and CDR2 are MNHNY and SVGAGI (reference sequence). The CDR3 DNA is TGTGCCAGCAGCCGAGACGGGACTAATGAAAAACTGTTTTTT. Translated: CASSRDGTNEKLFF.

V gene TRBV7-8 combines with J gene TRBJ2-3; D remains ambiguous. Trimming shortened V by 4 bases and J by 8 bases, and 13 bases separated the two germline ends. There are 13 residues in the CDR3. The V gene's germline CDR1 is SGHVS and CDR2 FQNEAQ. Here the CDR3 reads CASSSRKTVTQYF. DNA of the CDR3: TGTGCCAGCAGCTCCCGCAAGACTGTTACGCAGTATTTT.

The chain combines TRBV7-8 with TRBJ2-7, with 7 bases identical to TRBD1. The CDR3 totals 13 residues. With V trimmed by 5 bases and J by 2 bases, 3 bases remained unmatched. Germline lookup yields CDR1 SGHVS and CDR2 FQNEAQ. CDR3 region: CASSRDRAYEQYF. The CDR3 DNA reads TGTGCCAGCAGCCGGGACAGAGCCTACGAGCAGTACTTC. Based on the CDR3 plus reference TRBV7-8 and TRBJ2-7, the full variable domain is GAGVSQSPRYKVAKRGQDVALRCDPISGHVSLFWYQQALGQGPEFLTYFQNEAQLDKSGLPSDRFFAERPEGSVSTLKIQRTQQEDSAVYLCASSRDRAYEQYFGPGTRLTVT.

This clone counts as medium-sized. This sequence joins TRBV4-1 and TRBJ1-3; possible D gene TRBD1, 5 bases. The germline CDR1 and CDR2 sequences are MGHRA and YSYEKL. The CDR3 length is 17 residues. The ends were cut back, 1 base at V and 4 bases at J, with 17 bases in the middle. The CDR3 DNA reads TGCGCCAGCAGCCAAGTAGAGCAGGGAGCGAGGGGAAACACCATATATTTT. Amino acids: CASSQVEQGARGNTIYF.

The chain uses TRBV2 and TRBJ2-1; maybe TRBD2 (5 bases). Germline CDR1 reads SNHLY; CDR2 reads FYNNEI. V lost 4 bases and J 4 bases, leaving 14 bases between the germline ends. This CDR3 is 15 amino acids long. CDR3 sequence reads: CASSVGGEPYNEQFF. CDR3 in DNA: TGTGCCAGCAGTGTCGGAGGAGAGCCTTACAATGAGCAGTTCTTC. Together with reference TRBV2 and TRBJ2-1, the CDR3 gives the full variable domain: EPEVTQTPSHQVTQMGQEVILRCVPISNHLYFYWYRQILGQKVEFLVSFYNNEISEKSEIFDDQFSVERPDGSNFTLKIRSTKLEDSAMYFCASSVGGEPYNEQFFGPGTRLTVL.

This chain links TRBV7-9 with TRBJ1-5; D not certain. CDR1 and CDR2 (germline): SEHNR, FQNEAQ (reference sequence). This CDR3 contains 19 residues. The V and J ends lost 8 bases and 1 base respectively, with 27 bases between them. The CDR3 sequence: CASASTFSSDKASNQPQHF. The CDR3 DNA reads as TGTGCCAGCGCCTCGACATTTTCATCCGACAAGGCCAGCAATCAGCCCCAGCATTTT.

In this sample, this clone turned up a few times. The chain recombines TRBV11-2 with TRBJ2-1; D uncertain. V was cut by 1 base and J by 2 bases, with 9 bases left in between. The CDR3 has 15 amino acids. Germline V gives CDR1 SGHAT, CDR2 FQNNGV. CDR3: CASSLATLTYNEQFF. The DNA of the CDR3 is TGTGCCAGCAGCTTAGCGACTCTAACCTACAATGAGCAGTTCTTC.

This clone was observed a few times. The V call is TRBV2, the J call TRBJ2-3; D gene ambiguous. Germline V gene sequence: CDR1 SNHLY, CDR2 FYNNEI. Between the trimmed V and J ends, which lost 1 base and 4 bases, there was a span of 9 bases. The CDR3 is made up of 14 amino acids. DNA of the CDR3: TGTGCCAGCAGTGAAGGGCACCCACCAGATACGCAGTATTTT. Its protein product is CASSEGHPPDTQYF.

This clone appeared once. The chain is built from TRBV5-1 and TRBJ1-1; tentative D call: TRBD1 (5 bases). Germline V gene data show CDR1 as SGHRS and CDR2 as YFSETQ. The CDR3 covers 15 residues. The V end was cut by 1 base, the J end by 3 bases, with 13 bases between. The DNA for the CDR3 is TGCGCCAGCAGCTTGTTGGGGGAGGGTCACACTGAAGCTTTCTTT. This codes for CASSLLGEGHTEAFF. Full variable domain (remainder filled in from reference TRBV5-1 and TRBJ1-1): KAGVTQTPRYLIKTRGQQVTLSCSPISGHRSVSWYQQTPGQGLQFLFEYFSETQRNKGNFPGRFSGRQFSNSRSEMNVSTLELGDSALYLCASSLLGEGHTEAFFGQGTRLTVV.

V gene TRBV7-9 combines with J gene TRBJ1-1; 11 bases agree with TRBD1. CDR3 length: 16 residues. V was clipped by 1 base and J by 8 bases; unmatched bases: 9. Per the germline V gene, CDR1 is SEHNR and CDR2 is FQNEAQ (reference sequence). CDR3 in amino acids: CASSLGGTGGRPEAFF. The CDR3 bases are TGTGCCAGCAGCTTAGGGGGGACAGGGGGACGTCCGGAAGCTTTCTTT.

This clone was counted only a few times. The J gene is TRBJ2-2, the V gene TRBV9, with 9 positions matching TRBD1. The CDR3 runs to 17 residues. Germline CDR1 is SGDLS and CDR2 is YYNGEE. V gave up 3 bases and J gave up 4 bases; unmatched junction bases: 10. The CDR3 spells CASSGQAGTGPTGELFF. The CDR3 DNA sequence: TGTGCCAGCAGCGGACAGGCCGGGACAGGGCCCACCGGGGAGCTGTTTTTT.

This clone was seen a single time. This same CDR3 is encoded by further DNA sequences in the sample. The CDR3 region has the DNA TGCAGCGTGGACACAGATACGCAGTATTTT. Translating gives CSVDTDTQYF. The chain has TRBV29-1 and TRBJ2-3; D ambiguous. The CDR3 consists of 10 residues. Germline V CDR1 and CDR2: SQVTM, ANQGSEA. V dropped 6 bases and J dropped 2 bases, with 3 bases sitting between them.

This clone was seen only a few times. The V call is TRBV13, the J call TRBJ1-1; no firm D call. The CDR3 contains 12 residues. Per germline, CDR1 PRHDT and CDR2 FYEKMQ (reference sequence). V was clipped by 2 bases and J by 4 bases, with 5 bases between them. The CDR3 is CASSLTPTEAFF. The CDR3, as DNA: TGTGCCAGCAGCTTAACTCCCACTGAAGCTTTCTTT.

This clone was seen only a few times. The chain couples TRBV4-1 to TRBJ1-6; TRBD1 might be the D (5 bases). The V end lost 1 base, the J end lost 7 bases, and 11 bases lay between the germline ends. The CDR3 runs to 15 residues. CDR1 is MGHRA, CDR2 YSYEKL, per germline. CDR3 residues: CASSQVPGTNSPLHF. The CDR3 DNA reads as TGCGCCAGCAGCCAAGTTCCAGGGACCAATTCACCCCTCCACTTT.

V gene TRBV19 combines with J gene TRBJ2-5; perhaps TRBD2 as D (6 bases). Trimming left V 5 bases short and J 2 bases short, with 15 bases between. In germline, CDR1 is LNHDA, CDR2 SQIVND (reference sequence). The CDR3 consists of 15 residues. The CDR3 loop is CASSGVSAGQETQYF. CDR3 nucleotide sequence: TGTGCCAGTAGTGGGGTATCTGCGGGGCAAGAGACCCAGTACTTC.